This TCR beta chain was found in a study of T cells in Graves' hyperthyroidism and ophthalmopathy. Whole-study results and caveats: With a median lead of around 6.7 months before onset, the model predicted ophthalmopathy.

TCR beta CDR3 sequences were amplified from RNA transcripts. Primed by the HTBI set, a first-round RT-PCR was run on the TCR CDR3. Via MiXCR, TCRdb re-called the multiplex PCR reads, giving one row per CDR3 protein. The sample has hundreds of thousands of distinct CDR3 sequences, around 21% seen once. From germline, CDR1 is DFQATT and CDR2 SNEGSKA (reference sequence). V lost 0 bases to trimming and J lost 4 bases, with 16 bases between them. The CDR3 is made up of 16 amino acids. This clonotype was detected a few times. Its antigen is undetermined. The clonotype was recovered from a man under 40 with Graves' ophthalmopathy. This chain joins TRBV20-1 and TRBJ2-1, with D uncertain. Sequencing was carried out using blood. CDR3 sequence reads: CSARDPVQSQYNEQFF. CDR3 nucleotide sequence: TGCAGTGCTAGAGATCCTGTTCAATCGCAGTACAATGAGCAGTTCTTC.